Here is one T cell receptor beta chain with its context. Its target is unknown. This CDR3 contains 13 residues. V trimming: 8 bases; J trimming: 8 bases; junction bases outside the gene matches: 7. Germline V gene data show CDR1 as SNHLY and CDR2 as FYNNEI. The data were taken from a study of CD8 T cells in ankylosing spondylitis. TCRdb fed the 5' RACE reads into MiXCR, producing one record per CDR3 protein. The profile shows 25,000 or so distinct CDR3 sequences, over 6.5% of them singletons. Study-wide findings and caveats: The study looked at matched synovial fluid samples from ankylosing spondylitis patients. Disease-linked clones were reported to be significantly enriched there.

The chain is built from TRBV2 and TRBJ2-1; 9 nucleotides match TRBD1. Sequencing was carried out using blood. The receptor was isolated from a male donor with ankylosing spondylitis or in good health (not recorded which). In nucleotides, the CDR3 is TGTGCCAGCGTAGGGACAGGGTTTGATGAGCAGTTCTTC. It is translated as CASVGTGFDEQFF.